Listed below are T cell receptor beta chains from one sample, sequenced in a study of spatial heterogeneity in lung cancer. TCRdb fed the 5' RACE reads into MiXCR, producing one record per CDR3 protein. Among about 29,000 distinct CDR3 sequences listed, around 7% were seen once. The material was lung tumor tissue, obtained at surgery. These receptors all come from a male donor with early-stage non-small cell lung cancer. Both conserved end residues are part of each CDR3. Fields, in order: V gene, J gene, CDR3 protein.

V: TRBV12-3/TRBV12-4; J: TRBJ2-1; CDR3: CASSLGTAYNEQFF
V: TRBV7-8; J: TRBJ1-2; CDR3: CASSLGQGEGYGYTF
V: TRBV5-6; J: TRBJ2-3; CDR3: CASSLGPYTSTDTQYF
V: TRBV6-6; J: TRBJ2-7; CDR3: CASSYNQGDTYEQYF
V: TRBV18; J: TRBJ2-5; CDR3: CASSPPRLAGQETQYF
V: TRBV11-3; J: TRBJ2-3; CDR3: CASSSRLAGGPDTQYF
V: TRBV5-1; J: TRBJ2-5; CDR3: CASSLATLGETQYF
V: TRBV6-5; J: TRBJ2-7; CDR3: CASSGLAGPYEQYF
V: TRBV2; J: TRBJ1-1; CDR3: CASRRQGRGTEAFF
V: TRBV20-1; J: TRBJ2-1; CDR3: CSARMRDRAYNEQFF
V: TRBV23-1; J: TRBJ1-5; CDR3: CASSPIEGQYSNQPQHF
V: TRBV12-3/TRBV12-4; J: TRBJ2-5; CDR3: CASSLEVGQETQYF
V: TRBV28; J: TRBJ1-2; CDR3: CASSYGSTYGYTF
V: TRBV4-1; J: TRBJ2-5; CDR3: CASSSSGGREEETQYF
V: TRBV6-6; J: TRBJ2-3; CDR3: CASSSGGLTDTQYF
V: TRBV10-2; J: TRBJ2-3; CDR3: CASQKGGGVDTQYF
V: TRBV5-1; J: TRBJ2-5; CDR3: CASSNSRTSGGGETQYF
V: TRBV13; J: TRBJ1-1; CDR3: CASSQQRGTEAFF
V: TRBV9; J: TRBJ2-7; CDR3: CASSAAHKGEQYF
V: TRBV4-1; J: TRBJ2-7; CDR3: CASSRDGQGDYEQYF
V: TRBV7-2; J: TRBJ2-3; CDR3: CASSPGDRGRWTDTQYF
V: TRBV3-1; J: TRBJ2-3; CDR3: CASSRRRASGVHGDTQYF
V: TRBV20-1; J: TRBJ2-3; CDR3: CSAYLQTSTDTQYF
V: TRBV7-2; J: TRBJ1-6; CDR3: CASSSARDSPLHF
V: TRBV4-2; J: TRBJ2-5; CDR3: CASSQDPGTGETQYF
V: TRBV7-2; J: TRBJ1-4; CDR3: CASSLFQGKDEKLFF
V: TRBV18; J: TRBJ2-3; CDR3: CASSLDRALSTDTQYF
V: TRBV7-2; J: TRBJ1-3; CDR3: CASSSPDRSSGNTIYF
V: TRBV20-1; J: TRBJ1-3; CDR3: CSARGPDFGNTIYF
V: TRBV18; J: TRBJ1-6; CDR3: CASSPSGPINSPLHF
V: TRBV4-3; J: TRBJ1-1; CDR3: CASRRARGTEAFF
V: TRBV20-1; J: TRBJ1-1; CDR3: CSAISTRQGGTEAFF
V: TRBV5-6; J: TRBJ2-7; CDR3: CASSLWGHTYEQYF
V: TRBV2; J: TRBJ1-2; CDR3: CASSGRTGSEDGYTF
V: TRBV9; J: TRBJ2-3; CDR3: CASSTYTDTQYF
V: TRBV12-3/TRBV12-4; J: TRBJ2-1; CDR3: CASSPTGGATNEQFF
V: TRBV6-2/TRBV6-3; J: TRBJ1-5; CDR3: CASSYRDMGGSNQPQHF
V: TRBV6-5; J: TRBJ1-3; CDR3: CASSYSRGTGNTIYF
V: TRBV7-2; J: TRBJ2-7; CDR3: CASSLYPTSSYEQYF
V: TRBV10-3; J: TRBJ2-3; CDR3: CAISDYTDTQYF
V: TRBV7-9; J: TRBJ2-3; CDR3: CASSSGPYASTDTQYF
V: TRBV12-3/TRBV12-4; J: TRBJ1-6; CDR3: CASRLSLTGLHF
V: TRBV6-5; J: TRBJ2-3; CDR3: CASSNYGLRTDTQYF
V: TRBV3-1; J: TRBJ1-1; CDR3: CASSQRDLQAFF
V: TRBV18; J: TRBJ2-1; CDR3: CASSPGQGNSEQFF
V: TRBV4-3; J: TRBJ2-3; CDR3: CANSRVLAGVTDTQYF
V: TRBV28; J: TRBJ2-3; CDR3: CASSTPGTSGHDTQYF
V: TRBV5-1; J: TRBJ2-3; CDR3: CASSRVAPTDTQYF
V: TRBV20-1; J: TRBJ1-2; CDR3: CSAYTGGANYGYTF
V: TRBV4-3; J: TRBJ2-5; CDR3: CASSQGTGLAGYQETQYF
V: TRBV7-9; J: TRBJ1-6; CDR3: CASSLQANSPLHF